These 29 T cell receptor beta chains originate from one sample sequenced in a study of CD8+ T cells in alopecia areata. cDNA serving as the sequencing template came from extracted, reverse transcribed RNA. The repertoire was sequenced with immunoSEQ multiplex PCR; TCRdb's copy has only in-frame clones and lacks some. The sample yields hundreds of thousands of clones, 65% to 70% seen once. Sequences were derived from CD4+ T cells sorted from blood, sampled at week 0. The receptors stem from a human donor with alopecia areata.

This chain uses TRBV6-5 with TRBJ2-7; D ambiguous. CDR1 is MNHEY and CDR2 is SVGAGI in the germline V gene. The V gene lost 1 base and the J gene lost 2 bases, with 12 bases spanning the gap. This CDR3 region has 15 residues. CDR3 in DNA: TGTGCCAGCAGTTACTTTGGTGGCTTCCCCTACGAGCAGTACTTC. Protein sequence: CASSYFGGFPYEQYF.

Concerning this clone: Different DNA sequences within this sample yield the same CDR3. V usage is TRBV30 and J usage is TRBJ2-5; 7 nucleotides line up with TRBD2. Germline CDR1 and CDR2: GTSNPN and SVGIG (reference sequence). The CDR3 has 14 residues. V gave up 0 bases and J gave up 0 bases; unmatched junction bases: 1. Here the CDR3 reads CAWSVGGYQETQYF. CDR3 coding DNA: TGTGCCTGGAGTGTGGGGGGGTACCAAGAGACCCAGTACTTC.

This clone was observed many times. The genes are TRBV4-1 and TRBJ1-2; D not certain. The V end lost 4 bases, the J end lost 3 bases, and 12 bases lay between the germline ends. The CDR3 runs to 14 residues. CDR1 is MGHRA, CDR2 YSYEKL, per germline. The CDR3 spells CASSLPTGDYGYTF. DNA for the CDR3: TGCGCCAGCAGCCTTCCAACCGGGGACTATGGCTACACCTTC.

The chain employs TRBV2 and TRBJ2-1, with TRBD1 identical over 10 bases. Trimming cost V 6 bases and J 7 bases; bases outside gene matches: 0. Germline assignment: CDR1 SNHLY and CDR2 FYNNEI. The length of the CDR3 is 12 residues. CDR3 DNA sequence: TGTGCCAGCAGGGACAGGGGGAATGAGCAGTTCTTC. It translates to CASRDRGNEQFF.

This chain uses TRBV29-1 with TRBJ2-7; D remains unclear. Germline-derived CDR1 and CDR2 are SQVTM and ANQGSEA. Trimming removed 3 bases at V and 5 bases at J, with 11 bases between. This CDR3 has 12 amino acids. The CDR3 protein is CSVDKGSDEQYF. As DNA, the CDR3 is TGCAGCGTTGATAAAGGGTCCGACGAGCAGTACTTC.

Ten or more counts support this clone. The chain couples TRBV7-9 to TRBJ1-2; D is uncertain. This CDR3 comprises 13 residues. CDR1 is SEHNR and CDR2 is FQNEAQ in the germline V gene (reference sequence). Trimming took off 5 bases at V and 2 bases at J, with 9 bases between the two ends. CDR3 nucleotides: TGTGCCAGCAGCCCGGACGGAAACTATGGCTACACCTTC. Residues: CASSPDGNYGYTF.

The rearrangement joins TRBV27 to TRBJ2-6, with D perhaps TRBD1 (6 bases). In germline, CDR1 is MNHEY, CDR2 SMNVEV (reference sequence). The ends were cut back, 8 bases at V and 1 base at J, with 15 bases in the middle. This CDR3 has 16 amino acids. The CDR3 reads CASWPRGVSGANVLTF. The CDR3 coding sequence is TGTGCCAGCTGGCCCAGGGGAGTATCTGGGGCCAACGTCCTGACTTTC.

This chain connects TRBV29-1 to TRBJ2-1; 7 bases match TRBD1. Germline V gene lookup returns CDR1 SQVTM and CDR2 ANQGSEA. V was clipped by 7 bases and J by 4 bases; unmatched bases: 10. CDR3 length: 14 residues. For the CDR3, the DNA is TGCAGCGCTTCGTTGACAGGGTCTTACAATGAGCAGTTCTTC. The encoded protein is CSASLTGSYNEQFF.

The CDR3 sequence: CAWSVSGEQYF. CDR3 bases: TGTGCCTGGAGTGTTTCCGGCGAGCAGTACTTC. The V gene is TRBV30, the J gene TRBJ2-7; D is uncertain. The V gene lost 0 bases and the J gene lost 6 bases, with 6 bases spanning the gap. Germline V lookup: CDR1 GTSNPN, CDR2 SVGIG (reference sequence). There are 11 residues in the CDR3.

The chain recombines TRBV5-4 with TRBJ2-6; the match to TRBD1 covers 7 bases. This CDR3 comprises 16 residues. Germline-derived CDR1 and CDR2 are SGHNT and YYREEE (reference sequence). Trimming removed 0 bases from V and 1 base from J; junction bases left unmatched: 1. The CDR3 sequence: CASSLETGSGANVLTF. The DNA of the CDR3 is TGTGCCAGCAGCTTGGAGACAGGGTCTGGGGCCAACGTCCTGACTTTC.

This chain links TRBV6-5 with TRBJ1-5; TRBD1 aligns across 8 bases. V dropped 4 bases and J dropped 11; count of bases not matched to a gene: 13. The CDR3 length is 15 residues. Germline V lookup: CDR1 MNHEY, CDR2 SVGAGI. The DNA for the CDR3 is TGTGCCAGCAGTTCATCAGGGACAGGATACGCAGCCCAGCATTTT. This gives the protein CASSSSGTGYAAQHF.

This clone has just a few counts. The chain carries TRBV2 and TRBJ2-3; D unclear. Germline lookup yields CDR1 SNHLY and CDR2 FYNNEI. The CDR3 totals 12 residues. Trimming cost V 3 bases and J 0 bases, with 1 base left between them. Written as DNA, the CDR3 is TGTGCCAGCAGTGACAGCACAGATACGCAGTATTTT. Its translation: CASSDSTDTQYF.

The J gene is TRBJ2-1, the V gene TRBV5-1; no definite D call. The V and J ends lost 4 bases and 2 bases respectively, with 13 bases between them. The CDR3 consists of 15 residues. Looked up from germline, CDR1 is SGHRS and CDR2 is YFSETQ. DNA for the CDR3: TGCGCCAGCAGCGACCCCAACCGCGCCTACAATGAGCAGTTCTTC. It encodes CASSDPNRAYNEQFF.

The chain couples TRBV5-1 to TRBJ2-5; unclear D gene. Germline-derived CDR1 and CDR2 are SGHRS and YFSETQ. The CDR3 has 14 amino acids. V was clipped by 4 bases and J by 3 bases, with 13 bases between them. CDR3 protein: CASSPGAPKETQYF. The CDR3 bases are TGCGCCAGCAGCCCCGGCGCCCCAAAAGAGACCCAGTACTTC.

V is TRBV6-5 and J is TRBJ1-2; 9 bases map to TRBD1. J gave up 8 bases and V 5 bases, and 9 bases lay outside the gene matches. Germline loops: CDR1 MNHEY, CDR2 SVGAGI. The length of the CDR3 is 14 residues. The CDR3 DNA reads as TGTGCCAGCAGTAACCGAGGACAGGGGCCCGGCTACACCTTC. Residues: CASSNRGQGPGYTF.

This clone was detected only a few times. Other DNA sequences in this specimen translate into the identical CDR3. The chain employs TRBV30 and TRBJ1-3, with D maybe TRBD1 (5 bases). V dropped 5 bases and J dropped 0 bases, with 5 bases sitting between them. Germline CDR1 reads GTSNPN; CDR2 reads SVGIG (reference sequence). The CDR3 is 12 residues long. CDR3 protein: CAWGHSGNTIYF. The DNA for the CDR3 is TGTGCCTGGGGACACTCTGGAAACACCATATATTTT.

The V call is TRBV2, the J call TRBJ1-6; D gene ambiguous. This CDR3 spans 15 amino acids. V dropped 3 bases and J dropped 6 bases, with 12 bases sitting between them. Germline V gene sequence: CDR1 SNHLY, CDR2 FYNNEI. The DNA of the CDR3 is TGTGCCAGCAGTGAGATGGGTGGAGTTAATTCACCCCTCCACTTT. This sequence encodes CASSEMGGVNSPLHF. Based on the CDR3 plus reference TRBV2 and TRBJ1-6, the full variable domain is EPEVTQTPSHQVTQMGQEVILRCVPISNHLYFYWYRQILGQKVEFLVSFYNNEISEKSEIFDDQFSVERPDGSNFTLKIRSTKLEDSAMYFCASSEMGGVNSPLHFGNGTRLTVT.

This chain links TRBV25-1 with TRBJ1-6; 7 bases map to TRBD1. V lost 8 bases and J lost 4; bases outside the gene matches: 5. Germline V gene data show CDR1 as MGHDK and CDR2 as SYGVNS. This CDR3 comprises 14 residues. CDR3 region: CASHGTEYNSPLHF. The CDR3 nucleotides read TGTGCCAGCCACGGGACAGAATATAATTCACCCCTCCACTTT.

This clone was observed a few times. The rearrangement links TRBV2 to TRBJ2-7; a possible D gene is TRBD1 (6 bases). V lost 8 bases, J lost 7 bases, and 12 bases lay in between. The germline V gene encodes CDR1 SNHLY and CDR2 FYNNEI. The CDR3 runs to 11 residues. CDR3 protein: CASFYREEQYF. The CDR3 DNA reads TGTGCCAGCTTTTACAGGGAGGAGCAGTACTTC.

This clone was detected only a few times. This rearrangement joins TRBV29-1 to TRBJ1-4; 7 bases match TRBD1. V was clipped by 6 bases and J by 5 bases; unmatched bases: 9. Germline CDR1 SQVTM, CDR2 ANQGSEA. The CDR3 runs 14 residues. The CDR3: CSVTEGALNEKLFF. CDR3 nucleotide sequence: TGCAGCGTGACGGAGGGGGCTTTAAATGAAAAACTGTTTTTT.

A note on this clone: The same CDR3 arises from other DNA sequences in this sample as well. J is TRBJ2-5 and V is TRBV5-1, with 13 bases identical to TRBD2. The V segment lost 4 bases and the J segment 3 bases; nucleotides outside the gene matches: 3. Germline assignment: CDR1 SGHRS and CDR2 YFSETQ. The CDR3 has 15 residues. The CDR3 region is CASSGGTSGEETQYF. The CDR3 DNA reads TGCGCCAGCAGCGGTGGGACTAGCGGGGAAGAGACCCAGTACTTC.

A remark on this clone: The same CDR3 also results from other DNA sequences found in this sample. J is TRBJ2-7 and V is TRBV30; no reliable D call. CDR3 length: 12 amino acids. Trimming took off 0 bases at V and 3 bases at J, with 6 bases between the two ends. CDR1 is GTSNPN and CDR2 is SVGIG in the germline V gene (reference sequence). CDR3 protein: CAWSVEGYEQYF. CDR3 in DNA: TGTGCCTGGAGTGTAGAAGGCTACGAGCAGTACTTC. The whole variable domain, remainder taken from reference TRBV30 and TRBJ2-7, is SQTIHQWPATLVQPVGSPLSLECTVEGTSNPNLYWYRQAAGRGLQLLFYSVGIGQISSEVPQNLSASRPQDRQFILSSKKLLLSDSGFYLCAWSVEGYEQYFGPGTRLTVT.

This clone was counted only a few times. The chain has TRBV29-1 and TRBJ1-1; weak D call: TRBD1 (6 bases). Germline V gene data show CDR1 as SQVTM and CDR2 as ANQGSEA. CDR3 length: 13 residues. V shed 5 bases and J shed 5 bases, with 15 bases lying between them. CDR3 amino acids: CSVPRGSETEAFF. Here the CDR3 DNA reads TGCAGCGTTCCCAGGGGAAGTGAAACTGAAGCTTTCTTT.

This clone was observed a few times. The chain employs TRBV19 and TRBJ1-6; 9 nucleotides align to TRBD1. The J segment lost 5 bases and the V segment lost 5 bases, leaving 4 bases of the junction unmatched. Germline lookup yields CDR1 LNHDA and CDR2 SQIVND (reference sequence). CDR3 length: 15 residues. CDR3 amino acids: CASSPRTGDNSPLHF. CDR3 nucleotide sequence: TGTGCCAGTAGTCCCCGGACAGGGGATAATTCACCCCTCCACTTT.

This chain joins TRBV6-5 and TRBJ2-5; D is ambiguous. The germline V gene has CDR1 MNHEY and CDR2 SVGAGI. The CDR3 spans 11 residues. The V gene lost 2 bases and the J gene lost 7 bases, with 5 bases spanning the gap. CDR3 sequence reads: CASSYASTQYF. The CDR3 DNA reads TGTGCCAGCAGTTACGCTTCGACCCAGTACTTC.

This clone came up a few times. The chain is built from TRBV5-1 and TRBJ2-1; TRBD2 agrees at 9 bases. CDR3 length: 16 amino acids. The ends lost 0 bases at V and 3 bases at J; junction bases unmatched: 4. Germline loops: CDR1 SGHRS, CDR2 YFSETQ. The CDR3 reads CASSLVVAGDYNEQFF. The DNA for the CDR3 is TGCGCCAGCAGCTTGGTGGTAGCGGGGGACTACAATGAGCAGTTCTTC.

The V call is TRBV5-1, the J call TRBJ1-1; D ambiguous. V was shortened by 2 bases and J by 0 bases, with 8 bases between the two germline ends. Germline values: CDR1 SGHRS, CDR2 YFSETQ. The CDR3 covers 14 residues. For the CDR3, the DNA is TGCGCCAGCAGCTTCGAACTGATGAACACTGAAGCTTTCTTT. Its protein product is CASSFELMNTEAFF.

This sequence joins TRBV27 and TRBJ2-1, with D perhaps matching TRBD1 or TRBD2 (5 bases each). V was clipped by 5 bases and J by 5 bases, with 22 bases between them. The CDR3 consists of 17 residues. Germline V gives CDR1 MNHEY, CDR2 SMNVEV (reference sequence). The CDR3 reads CASSRNTGTAMDNEQFF. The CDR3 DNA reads TGTGCCAGCAGTCGGAATACCGGGACCGCTATGGACAATGAGCAGTTCTTC.

The CDR3 protein is CAISPSQTTQGEQYF. CDR3 sequence (DNA): TGTGCCATCAGTCCATCACAAACTACTCAGGGTGAGCAGTACTTC. The J gene is TRBJ2-7, the V gene TRBV10-3; possibly TRBD1 for D (5 bases). This CDR3 has 15 residues. Germline CDR1 and CDR2: ENHRY and SYGVKD. The V gene lost 5 bases and the J gene lost 7 bases, with 21 bases spanning the gap.